The following is a T cell receptor beta chain sequence with its context. No antigen is known for it. No base quality values were provided; no much bigger clone lies one nucleotide off. These data come from a study of T-cell memory formation after mild COVID-19 (dated by TCRdb to 2020 to 2022). Concerning the study at large: Most TCR sequence clusters were specific to one of the two donors. In a couple of donors, T-cell clones that expanded and contracted after mild COVID-19 were followed by sequencing TCRalpha and TCRbeta repertoires longitudinally. The cohort comprised two young, previously healthy adult volunteers, one female and one male.

Study-level results and caveats: Contracting CD4+ clones were found mainly in CM and EM memory subsets, while CD8+ clones were enriched in EMRA. Clones that contracted from day 15 to 85 showed balanced CD4/CD8 phenotypes, whereas a second wave of clones that expanded from day 15 to 37 leaned towards CD4+. The second-wave clones that peaked on day 37 were not confirmed to be SARS-CoV-2 specific. The study covered only two mild cases, and larger cohorts including severe cases with pre-infection samples were considered necessary. Some responding clones were detected in pre-infection memory, suggesting pre-existing cross-reactive memory T cells joined the SARS-CoV-2 response.

The CDR3 measures 15 amino acids from cysteine to phenylalanine. The sequence is cut down to CDR3 DNA, 45 bases in frame from base 1. The germline V gene provides CDR1 SGHTA and CDR2 FQGTGA. V is shortened by 5 bases, J by 2 bases, and the region joining them spans 14 bases. Ficoll-Paque density gradient centrifugation was the method used to isolate PBMCs. Instrument on record: Illumina NovaSeq 6000. TCRalpha and TCRbeta cDNA libraries were constructed by 5'RACE with constant-segment primers, with sample barcodes and unique molecular identifiers being introduced. Trizol reagent was used to extract RNA from every sample. Library amplification was performed in two PCR steps, and a second sample barcode and Illumina TruSeq adapters were introduced in the second step. Sequencing of libraries was performed on an Illumina NovaSeq with 2 x 150 bp paired-end reads. In the original analysis: With migec v1.2.7, reads were demultiplexed and then collapsed into UMI-guided consensus sequences. Using mixcr v2.1.11, the UMI consensuses were aligned to TRA and TRB V and J templates and assembled into clonotypes. A clonotype was counted as expanded or contracted only when both edgeR and NoisET called the clonotype significant, with the noise models trained on biological replicates. For edgeR calls, the cutoffs were a false discovery rate-adjusted p below 0.01 and a log2 fold-change threshold of 1. As an exploratory analysis of dynamics, max-normalized trajectories of the 1000 most abundant clonotypes were examined by PCA with hierarchical clustering. Each responding clone was given a CD4 or CD8 phenotype based on the CD4+ and CD8+ repertoires, which had been sequenced separately. Using fastp at Q25 and MiXCR, TCRdb reprocessed the public reads and kept productive beta chains. Rows merge per CDR3 protein into single entries with the most common DNA and genes. The V and J calls reflect TCRdb's pipeline rather than the authors' work. This sample holds about 190,000 distinct CDR3 sequences; 10% were observed only once. The ten largest clones represent approximately 2.8% of the sample.

The chain is assembled from TRBV7-3 and TRBJ2-3; matching of 5 bases hints at TRBD2 as the D gene. Sequenced: PBMCs or a T cell subset sorted from them (not recorded which). The sequence was obtained from a man younger than 35 who had mild COVID-19 (a few samples of this study predate the infection). The sample titles of this study are shuffled in the database, so cell type and time point are left out; the donor was told from shared clones. The CDR3 has the sequence CASSLIRGSTDTQYF. The sequenced DNA: TGTGCCAGCAGCCTTATTCGGGGTTCCACAGATACGCAGTATTTT.